This record covers a single T cell receptor beta chain. Its antigen is unknown. PCR was performed using 60 Vbeta and 13 Jbeta primers. Authors' processing steps: Later analysis identified tens of millions of unique TCR beta chains, about 10 million shared. Assay used: immunoSEQ multiplex PCR; TCRdb lists only in-frame clones, some missing. Clone size and the V and J calls come from that table; the DNA yielded D and trimming. The sample has 170,000 or so clones; around 80% are singletons. This entry is derived from a study of cytomegalovirus exposure and HLA in healthy donors. Study-wide findings and caveats: The study flagged around 150 TCR beta chains as cytomegalovirus-associated. Sequence variants that were highly shared formed a cluster that was likely a sequencing artifact.

Germline V gene lookup returns CDR1 SGHRS and CDR2 YFSETQ. The CDR3 extends over 14 amino acids. V lost 0 bases and J lost 2; bases outside the gene matches: 1. This TCR was recovered from an older woman in good health and CMV-seropositive. Sequenced: PBMCs. The chain couples TRBV5-1 to TRBJ2-5; TRBD1 matches 7 bases. The CDR3 DNA reads as TGCGCCAGCAGCTTGGCGACAGGGCAAGAGACCCAGTACTTC. Translated, it gives CASSLATGQETQYF. Supplemented by reference TRBV5-1 and TRBJ2-5, the full variable domain reads KAGVTQTPRYLIKTRGQQVTLSCSPISGHRSVSWYQQTPGQGLQFLFEYFSETQRNKGNFPGRFSGRQFSNSRSEMNVSTLELGDSALYLCASSLATGQETQYFGPGTRLLVL.